The 24 T cell receptor beta chains below were found in one sample sequenced in a study of identical twins. TCRdb re-called the 5' RACE reads with MiXCR, one entry per CDR3 protein. The sample holds 700,000 or so distinct CDR3 sequences; approximately 22% are singletons and the top ten take around 4.4%. These data also featured in a second study, about T cells expressing NK-cell markers.

Material: PBMCs. The source is a woman aged 18-29 years in good health.

The sample holds a few counts of this clonotype. V and J are TRBV20-1 and TRBJ2-1; 10 bases are a match to TRBD2. Germline CDR1 reads DFQATT; CDR2 reads SNEGSKA (reference sequence). This CDR3 has 15 residues. V was clipped by 6 bases and J by 8 bases; unmatched bases: 13. The DNA of the CDR3 is TGCAGTGCCTCTCCCCCTAGCGGGAGAGGGTATGAGCAGTTCTTC. Protein sequence: CSASPPSGRGYEQFF.

A few counts support this clonotype. The V and J genes are TRBV2 and TRBJ1-1, with 8 bases fitting TRBD1. V lost 3 bases to trimming and J lost 7 bases; unmatched junction nucleotides: 10. From germline, CDR1 is SNHLY and CDR2 FYNNEI. This CDR3 has 15 amino acids. CDR3: CASSDEDRARGEAFF. CDR3 nucleotides: TGTGCCAGCAGTGACGAGGACAGGGCGAGGGGTGAAGCTTTCTTT.

This chain connects TRBV29-1 to TRBJ2-7; D is undetermined. The CDR3 length is 11 residues. V gave up 2 bases and J gave up 6 bases, with 8 bases separating them. Germline V gene sequence: CDR1 SQVTM, CDR2 ANQGSEA. This CDR3 is CSVELFSEQYF. The CDR3 DNA reads as TGCAGCGTTGAACTATTTTCCGAGCAGTACTTC.

This clonotype turned up a few times. V is TRBV5-6 and J is TRBJ1-1; 8 bases map to TRBD1. Germline CDR1 and CDR2: SGHDT and YYEEEE. The CDR3 is 15 amino acids. Unmatched junction bases numbered 12, after V lost 4 bases and J lost 7 bases. The CDR3 is CASSLPGQGGGEAFF. The CDR3 DNA is TGTGCCAGCAGCCTCCCAGGACAGGGAGGGGGTGAAGCTTTCTTT.

V usage is TRBV7-8 and J usage is TRBJ2-1; 10 positions match TRBD2. This CDR3 region has 16 residues. V was pared by 5 bases and J by 5 bases, with 9 bases of the junction left unmatched. Germline loops: CDR1 SGHVS, CDR2 FQNEAQ. CDR3 nucleotide sequence: TGTGCCAGCAGCCGCGTTACTAGCGGGAAAAACAATGAGCAGTTCTTC. Protein: CASSRVTSGKNNEQFF.

This clonotype was observed at least ten times. The V gene is TRBV20-1, the J gene TRBJ2-1; 8 nucleotides line up with TRBD2. V lost 4 bases and J lost 8; bases outside the gene matches: 10. CDR1 is DFQATT, CDR2 SNEGSKA, per germline (reference sequence). The CDR3 contains 14 residues. This CDR3 reads CSAKERTSWHEQFF. In DNA, the CDR3 is TGCAGTGCTAAGGAGCGGACTAGCTGGCATGAGCAGTTCTTC.

This clonotype was counted ten times or more. The chain carries TRBV12-3 or TRBV12-4 and TRBJ1-5; maybe TRBD1 (5 bases). The CDR3 contains 13 residues. V shed 5 bases and J shed 5 bases, with 10 bases lying between them. The CDR3 is CASSPGTDQPQHF. CDR3 DNA: TGTGCCAGCAGTCCCGGGACCGATCAGCCCCAGCATTTT.

The gene calls are TRBV20-1 and TRBJ2-2; D is ambiguous. Trimming stripped 3 bases from V and 4 bases from J, with 9 bases between. CDR1 is DFQATT, CDR2 SNEGSKA, per germline (reference sequence). This CDR3 region has 13 residues. CDR3 coding DNA: TGCAGTGCTAGGGTGTTTAGCACCGGGGAGCTGTTTTTT. Residues: CSARVFSTGELFF.

This clonotype has just a few counts. The V and J genes are TRBV28 and TRBJ2-3; D unclear. Trimming took 8 bases from V and 12 from J, leaving 6 bases between them. The length of the CDR3 is 8 residues. Germline lookup yields CDR1 MDHEN and CDR2 SYDVKM. The CDR3 reads CASETQYF. In DNA, the CDR3 is TGTGCCAGCGAGACCCAGTATTTT.

The count of this clonotype is one. This CDR3 reads CASSLGSSGYYNEQFF. CDR3 sequence (DNA): TGTGCCAGCAGCTTAGGGTCTAGCGGGTACTACAATGAGCAGTTCTTC. The chain links TRBV27 to TRBJ2-1; 8 bases are a match to TRBD2. With 6 bases clipped from V and 3 bases from J, the junction kept 10 bases outside the gene matches. Per germline, CDR1 MNHEY and CDR2 SMNVEV (reference sequence). The CDR3 extends over 16 amino acids.

This clonotype occurred a few times. The chain couples TRBV20-1 to TRBJ2-2, with D perhaps TRBD2 (5 bases). Germline CDR1 reads DFQATT; CDR2 reads SNEGSKA (reference sequence). This CDR3 is 16 amino acids long. The ends were cut back, 3 bases at V and 2 bases at J, with 16 bases in the middle. This CDR3 reads CSASLPGLRNTGELFF. The CDR3 region has the DNA TGCAGTGCTAGCCTACCGGGGTTAAGAAACACCGGGGAGCTGTTTTTT.

There are a few counts of this clonotype. The rearrangement joins TRBV20-1 to TRBJ2-5; D might be TRBD1 or TRBD2, each matching 5 bases. The CDR3 extends over 14 amino acids. The germline CDR1 and CDR2 sequences are DFQATT and SNEGSKA (reference sequence). V was pared by 4 bases and J by 9 bases, with 21 bases between. CDR3 DNA: TGCAGTGCTAATATCAACGGCCGTGGGGACGCCCAGTACTTC. Its protein is CSANINGRGDAQYF.

The genes are TRBV27 and TRBJ2-3; 8 bases line up with TRBD2. V shed 2 bases, J shed 5 bases, and the junction held 12 bases outside the gene matches. Germline V gene sequence: CDR1 MNHEY, CDR2 SMNVEV (reference sequence). This CDR3 is built from 17 residues. Here the CDR3 reads CASSLVTSAGGVDTQYF. The DNA for the CDR3 is TGTGCCAGCAGTTTAGTTACTAGTGCGGGAGGAGTAGATACGCAGTATTTT.

This clonotype came up a few times. The chain uses TRBV2 and TRBJ1-3; no clear D. Trimming left V 7 bases short and J 0 bases short, with 10 bases between. CDR3 size: 14 residues. Germline-derived CDR1 and CDR2 are SNHLY and FYNNEI. The DNA for the CDR3 is TGTGCCAGCACAGGACCGAACTCTGGAAACACCATATATTTT. The encoded protein is CASTGPNSGNTIYF.

The V call is TRBV12-3 or TRBV12-4, the J call TRBJ2-7, with 9 bases lining up with TRBD1. The CDR3 has 14 residues. The V segment lost 3 bases and the J segment 7 bases; nucleotides outside the gene matches: 7. The CDR3 DNA follows: TGTGCCAGCAGTTTTTTTGACAGGGGGGGAGAGCAGTACTTC. It translates to CASSFFDRGGEQYF.

V usage is TRBV7-9 and J usage is TRBJ2-4; 11 nucleotides line up with TRBD2. The V gene end was trimmed by 5 bases and the J gene end by 6 bases; junction bases not matched to a gene: 9. Germline V gene sequence: CDR1 SEHNR, CDR2 FQNEAQ (reference sequence). CDR3 length: 16 amino acids. For the CDR3, the DNA is TGTGCCAGCAGCCTTCGACTAGCGGGACTAGGAAACATTCAGTACTTC. Residues: CASSLRLAGLGNIQYF.

This clonotype was picked up a small number of times. The chain is built from TRBV11-3 and TRBJ1-1; weak D call: TRBD1 (5 bases). Germline CDR1 and CDR2: SGHNT and YENEEA. The V gene lost 5 bases and the J gene lost 0 bases, with 10 bases spanning the gap. This CDR3 contains 14 residues. The CDR3 region is CASSPRAMNTEAFF. Written as DNA, the CDR3 is TGTGCCAGCAGCCCCAGGGCCATGAACACTGAAGCTTTCTTT.

This clonotype has just a few counts. This chain joins TRBV12-3 or TRBV12-4 and TRBJ2-1, with unresolved D. Trimming left V 5 bases short and J 1 base short, with 6 bases between. The CDR3 covers 13 residues. This CDR3 is CASSDGSYNEQFF. In nucleotides, the CDR3 is TGTGCCAGCAGTGACGGATCCTACAATGAGCAGTTCTTC.

The V gene is TRBV20-1, the J gene TRBJ2-7; TRBD2 is a possible D gene (5 bases). CDR3 length equals 14 residues. Germline V gives CDR1 DFQATT, CDR2 SNEGSKA (reference sequence). V dropped 4 bases and J dropped 0 bases, with 13 bases sitting between them. This CDR3 reads CSAKRVEDSYEQYF. In DNA form, the CDR3 reads TGCAGTGCTAAAAGAGTGGAGGACTCCTACGAGCAGTACTTC.

This clonotype was detected many times. V and J are TRBV29-1 and TRBJ2-5; 8 nucleotides align to TRBD2. The CDR3 covers 14 residues. The germline V gene has CDR1 SQVTM and CDR2 ANQGSEA. Trimming cost V 4 bases and J 2 bases; bases outside gene matches: 6. This CDR3 reads CSVGGASGQETQYF. The CDR3 DNA reads TGCAGCGTTGGAGGGGCTAGCGGGCAAGAGACCCAGTACTTC.

In this sample, this clonotype turned up a few times. The chain links TRBV4-3 to TRBJ2-1; 8 bases line up with TRBD2. V gave up 0 bases and J gave up 7 bases; unmatched junction bases: 11. The germline V gene encodes CDR1 LGHNA and CDR2 YSLEER. The CDR3 is made up of 17 amino acids. The CDR3 nucleotides read TGCGCCAGCAGCCAAGATGGAGTGGAACTAGCGGTTAATGAGCAGTTCTTC. Protein sequence: CASSQDGVELAVNEQFF.

This rearrangement joins TRBV5-1 to TRBJ1-2; maybe TRBD1 (5 bases). Germline V gene data show CDR1 as SGHRS and CDR2 as YFSETQ. The CDR3 runs 15 residues. Trimming removed 0 bases from V and 8 bases from J, with 17 bases in between. Here the CDR3 DNA reads TGCGCCAGCAGCTTGGATTTTGCAGGGCCCTTGGGCTACACCTTC. This codes for CASSLDFAGPLGYTF. The full variable domain, rest sourced from reference TRBV5-1 and TRBJ1-2, is KAGVTQTPRYLIKTRGQQVTLSCSPISGHRSVSWYQQTPGQGLQFLFEYFSETQRNKGNFPGRFSGRQFSNSRSEMNVSTLELGDSALYLCASSLDFAGPLGYTFGSGTRLTVV.

The rearrangement uses TRBV15 and TRBJ2-1; 7 bases align to TRBD1. The CDR3 consists of 15 residues. The ends lost 6 bases at V and 8 bases at J; junction bases unmatched: 13. The germline CDR1 and CDR2 sequences are LNHNV and YYDKDF (reference sequence). CDR3 loop: CATRYRDRDLDEQFF. Here the CDR3 DNA reads TGTGCCACCAGATACCGGGACAGAGATCTTGATGAGCAGTTCTTC.

In its sample, this clonotype was seen a few times. The rearrangement uses TRBV6-5 and TRBJ2-7, with 8 bases that match TRBD2. Germline trimming cut 0 bases from V and 0 bases from J; bases unmatched to any gene: 4. Germline CDR1 and CDR2: MNHEY and SVGAGI. CDR3 length equals 16 residues. In nucleotides, the CDR3 is TGTGCCAGCAGTTACTCCCCCGGGACTAGCTCCTACGAGCAGTACTTC. Amino acid sequence: CASSYSPGTSSYEQYF.